This T cell receptor (beta chain) derives from a study of cytomegalovirus exposure and HLA in healthy donors. Study observations and caveats: A further, later analysis showed that HLA-associated TCR beta chains (compared with equally common others) were more clonally expanded. Earlier findings revealed that most TCR beta V segments proved productive either about 87% or about 30% of the time.

Concerning this clone itself: Antigen: not known.

The PCR made use of 60 Vbeta and 13 Jbeta primers. TCRdb keeps only in-frame clones here, not all; method: immunoSEQ multiplex PCR. Of approximately 150,000 clones in the sample, around 80% are singletons; the top ten hold approximately 1.8%. Trimming stripped 10 bases from V and 0 bases from J, with 12 bases between. Per the germline V gene, CDR1 is ENHRY and CDR2 is SYGVKD. This CDR3 is built from 14 residues. Input material: PBMCs. This rearrangement joins TRBV10-3 to TRBJ1-4, with D hard to call. This sequence originates from a man between 35 and 55 years old in good health and CMV-seronegative. The CDR3 DNA sequence: TGTGCCACCGGAGGAGCCGCAACTAATGAAAAACTGTTTTTT. This codes for CATGGAATNEKLFF.